Many counts were recorded for the clone carrying this T cell receptor beta chain. Its cognate antigen is unknown. The cDNA was generated through 5'RACE incorporating 10-nucleotide random UMIs. TCRdb re-called the 5' RACE reads with MiXCR, one entry per CDR3 protein. This sample has roughly 36,000 distinct CDR3 sequences; roughly 3.1% occur once, and the top ten carry about 8.3%. The length of the CDR3 is 13 residues. CDR1 is DFQATT and CDR2 is SNEGSKA in the germline V gene (reference sequence). V shed 3 bases, J shed 5 bases, and the junction held 5 bases outside the gene matches. This sample was taken from a study of neurological immune-mediated disorders. Whole-study results and caveats: Private repertoires in all groups were suggested by the absence of shared CDR3 amino acid sequences among expanded clones across subjects.

Specified time point: longitudinal time-point 1 (baseline). PBMCs numbering 2 million and stored at -80 C yielded the unsorted libraries. The clonotype comes from a woman aged 55-75 years with multiple sclerosis. The rearrangement links TRBV20-1 to TRBJ2-5; 8 nucleotides line up with TRBD1. Material: PBMCs. Here the CDR3 reads CSARDRAWETQYF. In DNA, the CDR3 is TGCAGTGCTAGGGACAGGGCTTGGGAGACCCAGTACTTC.